These T cell receptor beta chains were read from a single sample in a study of post-analysis software for immune sequencing data. A single record per CDR3 protein comes from TCRdb applying MiXCR to the PCR reads. This table holds about 460,000 distinct CDR3 sequences, roughly 45% found once. Input material: blood. The source is a girl aged 10-17 years with multiple sclerosis. CDR3s include the opening cysteine and the closing phenylalanine or tryptophan. Fields, in order: V gene, J gene, CDR3 protein.

v_gene: TRBV4-1; j_gene: TRBJ2-7; CDR3aa: CASSQTSSGSYEQYF
v_gene: TRBV29-1; j_gene: TRBJ2-7; CDR3aa: CSVSDGSSYEQYF
v_gene: TRBV27; j_gene: TRBJ2-5; CDR3aa: CASSPVGGRQETQYF
v_gene: TRBV28; j_gene: TRBJ1-6; CDR3aa: CASRLQGGSYNSPLHF
v_gene: TRBV15; j_gene: TRBJ2-5; CDR3aa: CATSSTGLAGVKTQYF
v_gene: TRBV28; j_gene: TRBJ2-1; CDR3aa: CASSPRSGSSYNEQFF
v_gene: TRBV3-1; j_gene: TRBJ2-1; CDR3aa: CASSQVGTRPYNEQFF
v_gene: TRBV5-5; j_gene: TRBJ2-3; CDR3aa: CASSSWMHPDTQYF
v_gene: TRBV12-3/TRBV12-4; j_gene: TRBJ2-3; CDR3aa: CASSSKGADAQYF
v_gene: TRBV12-3/TRBV12-4; j_gene: TRBJ1-4; CDR3aa: CASTWTGGGNEKLFF
v_gene: TRBV7-8; j_gene: TRBJ2-1; CDR3aa: CASSGDYYNEQFF
v_gene: TRBV7-2; j_gene: TRBJ2-3; CDR3aa: CASSFMGVGTDTQYF
v_gene: TRBV12-3/TRBV12-4; j_gene: TRBJ2-7; CDR3aa: CASTIPSGQAPGEQYF
v_gene: TRBV15; j_gene: TRBJ2-3; CDR3aa: CATSRDLDSTDTQYF
v_gene: TRBV6-2/TRBV6-3; j_gene: .; CDR3aa: CASWVGLEFREQYF
v_gene: TRBV12-5; j_gene: TRBJ2-7; CDR3aa: CASGSTASYEQYF
v_gene: TRBV6-1; j_gene: TRBJ1-2; CDR3aa: CASSASAGHYGYTF
v_gene: TRBV29-1; j_gene: TRBJ1-2; CDR3aa: CSVAGSIYGYTF
v_gene: TRBV15; j_gene: TRBJ2-5; CDR3aa: CATRQGLETQYF
v_gene: TRBV12-3/TRBV12-4; j_gene: TRBJ2-7; CDR3aa: CASSSLAGAGYEQYF
v_gene: TRBV6-5; j_gene: TRBJ2-5; CDR3aa: CASSYVGPGLAVKETQYF